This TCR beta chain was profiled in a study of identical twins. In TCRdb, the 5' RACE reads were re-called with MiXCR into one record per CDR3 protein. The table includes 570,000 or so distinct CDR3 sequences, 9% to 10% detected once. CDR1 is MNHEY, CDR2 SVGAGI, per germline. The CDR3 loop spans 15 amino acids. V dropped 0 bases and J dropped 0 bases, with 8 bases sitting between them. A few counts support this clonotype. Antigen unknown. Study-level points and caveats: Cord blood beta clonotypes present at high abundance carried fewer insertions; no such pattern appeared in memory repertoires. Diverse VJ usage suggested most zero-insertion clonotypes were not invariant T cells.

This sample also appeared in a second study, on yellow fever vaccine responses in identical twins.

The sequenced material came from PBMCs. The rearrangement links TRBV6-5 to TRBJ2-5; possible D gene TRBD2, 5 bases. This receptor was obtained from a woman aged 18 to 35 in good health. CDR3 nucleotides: TGTGCCAGCAGTTACTCGGGAGACTACCAAGAGACCCAGTACTTC. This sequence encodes CASSYSGDYQETQYF.